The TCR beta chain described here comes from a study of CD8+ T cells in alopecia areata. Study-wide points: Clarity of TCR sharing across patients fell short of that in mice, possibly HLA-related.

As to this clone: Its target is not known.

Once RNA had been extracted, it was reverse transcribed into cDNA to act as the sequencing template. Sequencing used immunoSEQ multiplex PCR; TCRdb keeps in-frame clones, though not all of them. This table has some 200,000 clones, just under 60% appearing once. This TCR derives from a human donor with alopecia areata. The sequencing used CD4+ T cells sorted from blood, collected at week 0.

The CDR3 DNA is TGCGCCAGCAGCAACTACGAGCAGTACTTC. Its protein is CASSNYEQYF. The chain is built from TRBV23-1 and TRBJ2-7; D is uncertain. Being an ORF, TRBV23-1 has a function that is uncertain. Deletions cut 6 bases from V and 3 bases from J, with 3 bases between. The CDR3 sequence is 10 residues long.